The present entry profiles one T cell receptor (beta chain) with its context. No antigen is known for it. The germline gives CDR1 SEHNR, CDR2 FQNEAQ (reference sequence). The ends were cut back, 5 bases at V and 7 bases at J, with 24 bases in the middle. The CDR3 is made up of 16 amino acids. The time point: healthy volunteer bleed at 6 weeks. Total RNA was isolated from unfractionated whole blood. The data belong to a study of human T cells and chemical hapten exposure. Overall study context: Minor pooled library volume differences mainly drove per-sample TCR yield variation.

Individual cDNA molecules (in the library) carried attached unique molecular identifiers. TCRdb re-derived calls from the RACE reads in MiXCR, one entry per CDR3 protein. Of 55,000 to 75,000 distinct CDR3 sequences in the sample, around 6.5% are singletons; the top ten hold roughly 3.5%. Study-wide results and caveats: Sensitization with DPC brought no change to TCRs above 1 in 1000 in frequency.

The sample comprised whole blood. The TCR comes from a female donor in good health. Some clones in this sample may be carry-over from other donors' samples. J is TRBJ2-7 and V is TRBV7-9, with D perhaps matching TRBD1 (6 bases). The CDR3 spells CASSLTGDTAFGEQYF. The CDR3, as DNA: TGTGCCAGCAGCCTAACCGGGGACACGGCCTTCGGGGAGCAGTACTTC.